The clone carrying this T cell receptor (beta chain) appeared a single time. The record originates from a study of blood T cell repertoires in COVID-19. At the level of the study: COVID-19 samples from acute and convalescent phases originated in the United States, Italy and Spain. T cells, B-cell-depleted T cells, or PBMCs provided the cDNA or gDNA that served as material.

V was shortened by 7 bases and J by 5 bases, with 16 bases between the two germline ends. CDR1 and CDR2 from the germline V gene are MNHEY and SVGAGI. The CDR3 has 14 residues. Original processing notes: Estimates of nucleated cell counts were drawn from the amplification of reference gene primers. The assay was immunoSEQ multiplex PCR, and TCRdb's table has in-frame clones only and misses some. That table furnishes V, J and clone size, whereas the DNA furnished D and trimming. This table holds tens of thousands of clones, 87% found once. The chain joins TRBV6-5 to TRBJ2-3; TRBD2 might be the D (7 bases). Source material: peripheral blood. The receptor's source is a human donor in a cohort sampled during active COVID-19. CDR3 sequence (DNA): TGTGCCAGCAAAGGGGGGGGCACAGTAGATACGCAGTATTTT. It yields the protein CASKGGGTVDTQYF.